This TCR beta chain was recorded in a study of shared clonotypes between healthy human individuals. Note on this clone: Other DNA sequences within the sample encode an identical CDR3.

The CDR3 runs 13 residues. The germline V gene encodes CDR1 SQVTM and CDR2 ANQGSEA. V was clipped by 4 bases and J by 3 bases; unmatched bases: 4. Profiled with immunoSEQ multiplex PCR; TCRdb holds only in-frame clones, not every one. The sample lists over 800,000 clones; about 92% were seen once. Naive CD8 isolation took CD45RO-negative cells positively selected for CCR7 and excluded terminally differentiated effector memory CD45RA+ cells. V usage is TRBV29-1 and J usage is TRBJ1-2, with 8 bases matching TRBD1. The sequenced material came from naive CD8+ T cells sorted from blood. The sequence came from a man aged 30 to 45 in good health. In DNA form, the CDR3 reads TGCAGCGTTGGCCCGACAGGGGACTATGGCTACACCTTC. It codes for CSVGPTGDYGYTF.